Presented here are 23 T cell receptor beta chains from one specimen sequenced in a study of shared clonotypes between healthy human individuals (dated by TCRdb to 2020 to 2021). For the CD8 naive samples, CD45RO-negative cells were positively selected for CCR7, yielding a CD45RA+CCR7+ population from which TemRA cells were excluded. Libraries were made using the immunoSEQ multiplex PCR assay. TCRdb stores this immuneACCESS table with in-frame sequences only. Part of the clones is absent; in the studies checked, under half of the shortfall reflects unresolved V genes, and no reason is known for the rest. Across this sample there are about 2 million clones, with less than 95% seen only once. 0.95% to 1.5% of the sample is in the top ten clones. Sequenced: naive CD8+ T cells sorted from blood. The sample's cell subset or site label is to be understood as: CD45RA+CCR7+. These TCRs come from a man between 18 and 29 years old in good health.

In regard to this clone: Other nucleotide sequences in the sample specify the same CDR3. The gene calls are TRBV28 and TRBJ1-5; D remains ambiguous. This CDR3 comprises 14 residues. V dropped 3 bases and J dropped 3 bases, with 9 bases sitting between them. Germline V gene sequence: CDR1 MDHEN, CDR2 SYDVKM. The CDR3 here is CASSFGQINQPQHF. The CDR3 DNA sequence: TGTGCCAGCAGTTTTGGTCAAATCAATCAGCCCCAGCATTTT.

The CDR3 is CASRIGGISGDGYTF. The DNA of the CDR3 is TGTGCCAGCAGAATAGGGGGCATCTCGGGTGATGGCTACACCTTC. This chain links TRBV7-8 with TRBJ1-2, with TRBD1 matching 7 bases. In germline, CDR1 is SGHVS, CDR2 FQNEAQ. The ends lost 6 bases at V and 6 bases at J; junction bases unmatched: 13. The CDR3 contains 15 residues.

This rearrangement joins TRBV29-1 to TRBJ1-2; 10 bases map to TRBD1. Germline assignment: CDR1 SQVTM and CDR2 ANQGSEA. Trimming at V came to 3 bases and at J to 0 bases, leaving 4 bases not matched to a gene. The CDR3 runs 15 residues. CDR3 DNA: TGCAGCGTTGAGGGGACAGGGGCAGCTAACTATGGCTACACCTTC. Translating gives CSVEGTGAANYGYTF.

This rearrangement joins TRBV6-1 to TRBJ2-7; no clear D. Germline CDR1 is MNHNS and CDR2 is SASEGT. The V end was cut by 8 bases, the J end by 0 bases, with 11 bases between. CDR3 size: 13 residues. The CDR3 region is CASRVASSYEQYF. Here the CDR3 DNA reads TGTGCCAGCCGGGTAGCTAGCTCCTACGAGCAGTACTTC.

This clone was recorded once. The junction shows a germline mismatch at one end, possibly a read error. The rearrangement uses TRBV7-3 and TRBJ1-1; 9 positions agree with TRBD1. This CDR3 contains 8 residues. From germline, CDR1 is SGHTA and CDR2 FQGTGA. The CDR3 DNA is TGCCGGACAGGGGTAGCTTTCTTT. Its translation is CRTGVAFF.

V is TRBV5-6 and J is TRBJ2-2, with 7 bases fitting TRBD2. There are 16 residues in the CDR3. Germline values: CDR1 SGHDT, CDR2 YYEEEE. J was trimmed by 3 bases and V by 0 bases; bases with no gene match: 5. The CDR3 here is CASSLAAGWDTGELFF. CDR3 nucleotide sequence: TGTGCCAGCAGCTTGGCAGCGGGGTGGGACACCGGGGAGCTGTTTTTT.

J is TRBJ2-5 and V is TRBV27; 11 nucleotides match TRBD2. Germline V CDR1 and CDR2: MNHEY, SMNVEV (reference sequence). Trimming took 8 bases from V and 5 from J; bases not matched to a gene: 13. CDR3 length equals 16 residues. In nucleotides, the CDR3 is TGTGCCAGCTCCCAGACTAGCGGGATCTCCTGGGAGACCCAGTACTTC. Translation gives CASSQTSGISWETQYF.

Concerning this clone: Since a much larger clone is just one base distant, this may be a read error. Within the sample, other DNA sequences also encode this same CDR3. CDR3 sequence reads: CASSLRETQYF. The DNA of the CDR3 is TGTGCCAGCAGTTTACGAGAGACCCAGTACTTC. This chain links TRBV28 with TRBJ2-5; D is uncertain. Germline CDR1 MDHEN, CDR2 SYDVKM. Trimming pared 2 bases from V and 4 bases from J, leaving 2 bases between. This CDR3 contains 11 residues. The full variable domain, with the rest looked up from reference TRBV28 and TRBJ2-5, is DVKVTQSSRYLVKRTGEKVFLECVQDMDHENMFWYRQDPGLGLRLIYFSYDVKMKEKGDIPEGYSVSREKKERFSLILESASTNQTSMYLCASSLRETQYFGPGTRLLVL.

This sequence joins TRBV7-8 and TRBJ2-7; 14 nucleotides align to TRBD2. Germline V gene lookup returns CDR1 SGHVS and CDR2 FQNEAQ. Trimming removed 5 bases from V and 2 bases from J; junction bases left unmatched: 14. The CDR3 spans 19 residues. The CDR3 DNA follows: TGTGCCAGCAGCCCGCGACTAGCGGGAGGGCCAGGAGGGCCCTACGAGCAGTACTTC. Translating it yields CASSPRLAGGPGGPYEQYF.

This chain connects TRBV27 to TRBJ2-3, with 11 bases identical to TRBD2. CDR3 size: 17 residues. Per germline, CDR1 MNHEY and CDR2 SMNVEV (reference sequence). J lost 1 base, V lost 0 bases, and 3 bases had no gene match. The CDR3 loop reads CASSLSVLAGGTDTQYF. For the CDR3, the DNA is TGTGCCAGCAGTTTATCGGTACTAGCGGGGGGCACAGATACGCAGTATTTT.

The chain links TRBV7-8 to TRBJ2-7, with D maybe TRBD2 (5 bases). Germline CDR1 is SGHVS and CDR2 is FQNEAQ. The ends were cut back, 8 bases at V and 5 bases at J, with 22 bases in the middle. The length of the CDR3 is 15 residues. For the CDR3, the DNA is TGTGCCAGCCTAAAGGATGGGATCACCGGGGACGAGCAGTACTTC. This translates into CASLKDGITGDEQYF.

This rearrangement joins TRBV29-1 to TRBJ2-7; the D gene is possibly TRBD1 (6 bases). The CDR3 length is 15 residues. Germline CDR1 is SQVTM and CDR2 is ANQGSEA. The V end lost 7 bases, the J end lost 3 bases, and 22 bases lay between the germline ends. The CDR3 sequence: CSAGPGRGGVYEQYF. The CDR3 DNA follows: TGCAGCGCAGGACCCGGCAGGGGTGGGGTCTACGAGCAGTACTTC.

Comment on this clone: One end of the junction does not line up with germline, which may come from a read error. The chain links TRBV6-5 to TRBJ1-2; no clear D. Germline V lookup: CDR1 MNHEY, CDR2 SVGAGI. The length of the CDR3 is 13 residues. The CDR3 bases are TGTGCCAGCAGAATGGGTTCCGGCTATGGCCACACCTTC. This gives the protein CASRMGSGYGHTF.

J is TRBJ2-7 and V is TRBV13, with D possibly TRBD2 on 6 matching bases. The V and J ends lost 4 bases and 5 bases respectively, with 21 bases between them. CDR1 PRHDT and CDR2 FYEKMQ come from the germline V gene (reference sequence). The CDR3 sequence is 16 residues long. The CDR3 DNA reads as TGTGCCAGCAGCTCTGGGGGAGGCTACCTCCAGGACGAGCAGTACTTC. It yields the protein CASSSGGGYLQDEQYF.

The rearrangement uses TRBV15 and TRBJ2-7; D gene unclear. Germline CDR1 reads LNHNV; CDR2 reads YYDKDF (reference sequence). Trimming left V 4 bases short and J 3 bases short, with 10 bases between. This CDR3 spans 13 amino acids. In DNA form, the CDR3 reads TGTGCCACCAGCACAAGTCAAGGCTACGAGCAGTACTTC. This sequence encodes CATSTSQGYEQYF.

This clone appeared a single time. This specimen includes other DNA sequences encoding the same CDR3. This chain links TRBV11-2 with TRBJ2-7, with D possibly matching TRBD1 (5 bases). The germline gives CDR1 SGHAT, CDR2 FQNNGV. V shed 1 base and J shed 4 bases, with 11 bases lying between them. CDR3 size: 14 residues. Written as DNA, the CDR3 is TGTGCCAGCAGCTTAGGTGCAGGGTTGTACGAGCAGTACTTC. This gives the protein CASSLGAGLYEQYF. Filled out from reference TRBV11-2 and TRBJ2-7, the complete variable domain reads EAGVAQSPRYKIIEKRQSVAFWCNPISGHATLYWYQQILGQGPKLLIQFQNNGVVDDSQLPKDRFSAERLKGVDSTLKIQPAKLEDSAVYLCASSLGAGLYEQYFGPGTRLTVT.

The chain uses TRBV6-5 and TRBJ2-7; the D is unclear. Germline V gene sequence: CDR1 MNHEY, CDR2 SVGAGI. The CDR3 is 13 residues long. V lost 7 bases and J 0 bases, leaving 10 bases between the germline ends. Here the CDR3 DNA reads TGTGCCAGCAAGCCCCGGAGCTCCTACGAGCAGTACTTC. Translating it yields CASKPRSSYEQYF.

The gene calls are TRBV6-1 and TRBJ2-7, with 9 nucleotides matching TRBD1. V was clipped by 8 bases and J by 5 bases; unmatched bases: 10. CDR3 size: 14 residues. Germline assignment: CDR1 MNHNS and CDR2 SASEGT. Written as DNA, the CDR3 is TGTGCCAGCGGCCGACAGGGGGTCCTGCACGAGCAGTACTTC. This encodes CASGRQGVLHEQYF.

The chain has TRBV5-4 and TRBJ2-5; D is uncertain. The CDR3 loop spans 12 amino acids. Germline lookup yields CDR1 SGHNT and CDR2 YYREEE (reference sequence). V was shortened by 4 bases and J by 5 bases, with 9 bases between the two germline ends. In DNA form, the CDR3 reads TGTGCCAGCAGCCCCGAAGGGGAGACCCAGTACTTC. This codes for CASSPEGETQYF.

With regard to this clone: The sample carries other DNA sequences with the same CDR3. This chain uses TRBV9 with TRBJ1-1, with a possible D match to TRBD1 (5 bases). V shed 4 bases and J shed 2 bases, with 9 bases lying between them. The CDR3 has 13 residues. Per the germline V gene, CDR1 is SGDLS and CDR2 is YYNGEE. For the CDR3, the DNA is TGTGCCAGCAGCACGGGGGTAAACACTGAAGCTTTCTTT. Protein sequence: CASSTGVNTEAFF.

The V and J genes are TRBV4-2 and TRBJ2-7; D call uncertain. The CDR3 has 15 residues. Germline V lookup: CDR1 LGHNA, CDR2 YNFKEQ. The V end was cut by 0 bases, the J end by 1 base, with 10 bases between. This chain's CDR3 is CASSQEAGRSYEQYF. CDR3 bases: TGTGCCAGCAGCCAAGAGGCCGGTAGGTCCTACGAGCAGTACTTC.

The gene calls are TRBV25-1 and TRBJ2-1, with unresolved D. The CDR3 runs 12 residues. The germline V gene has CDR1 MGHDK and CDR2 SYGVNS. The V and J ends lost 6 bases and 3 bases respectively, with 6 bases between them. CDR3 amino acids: CASRSDYNEQFF. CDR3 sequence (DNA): TGTGCCAGCAGGTCGGACTACAATGAGCAGTTCTTC.

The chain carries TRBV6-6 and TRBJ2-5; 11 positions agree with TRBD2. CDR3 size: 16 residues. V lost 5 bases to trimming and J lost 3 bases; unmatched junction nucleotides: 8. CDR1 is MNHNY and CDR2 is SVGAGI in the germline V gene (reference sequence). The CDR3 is CASSHLLAGGEETQYF. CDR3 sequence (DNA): TGTGCCAGCAGTCACCTCTTAGCGGGAGGGGAAGAGACCCAGTACTTC.